One sample yielded the 5 T cell receptor beta chains listed below, sequenced in a study of CD8+ T cells in alopecia areata. Following RNA extraction, reverse transcription yielded cDNA that acted as the sequencing template. Repertoires were generated with immunoSEQ multiplex PCR, while TCRdb's copy carries only in-frame clones and drops some. The table shows 220,000 or so clones, with more than 45% occurring only once. The material sequenced was CD4+ T cells sorted from blood, taken at week 0. The receptors were gathered from a human donor with alopecia areata.

V gene TRBV9 combines with J gene TRBJ1-5; possibly TRBD1 for D (5 bases). Deletions cut 0 bases from V and 10 bases from J, with 14 bases between. Germline CDR1 and CDR2: SGDLS and YYNGEE. This CDR3 is 14 amino acids long. CDR3 in amino acids: CASSVVSGTGPQHF. The CDR3 DNA follows: TGTGCCAGCAGCGTAGTTTCGGGGACGGGCCCCCAGCATTTT. Supplemented by reference TRBV9 and TRBJ1-5, the full variable domain reads DSGVTQTPKHLITATGQRVTLRCSPRSGDLSVYWYQQSLDQGLQFLIQYYNGEERAKGNILERFSAQQFPDLHSELNLSSLELGDSALYFCASSVVSGTGPQHFGDGTRLSIL.

This chain links TRBV30 with TRBJ1-5, with TRBD1 as a possible D gene (6 bases). V was clipped by 0 bases and J by 2 bases, with 11 bases between them. Germline CDR1 and CDR2: GTSNPN and SVGIG (reference sequence). This CDR3 is built from 15 residues. CDR3 nucleotides: TGTGCCTGGAGTGTAAGGGGGTCAGGCAATCAGCCCCAGCATTTT. It encodes CAWSVRGSGNQPQHF.

V is TRBV2 and J is TRBJ1-2, with 7 bases that match TRBD1. The CDR3 has 13 amino acids. Germline loops: CDR1 SNHLY, CDR2 FYNNEI. V lost 4 bases and J lost 2; bases outside the gene matches: 1. This CDR3 reads CASSGQGNYGYTF. The CDR3, as DNA: TGTGCCAGCAGTGGACAGGGCAACTATGGCTACACCTTC. Complete variable domain (other parts from reference TRBV2 and TRBJ1-2): EPEVTQTPSHQVTQMGQEVILRCVPISNHLYFYWYRQILGQKVEFLVSFYNNEISEKSEIFDDQFSVERPDGSNFTLKIRSTKLEDSAMYFCASSGQGNYGYTFGSGTRLTVV.

V usage is TRBV9 and J usage is TRBJ1-4, with D uncertain. CDR1 and CDR2 (germline): SGDLS, YYNGEE. This CDR3 has 13 amino acids. With 0 bases removed from V and 8 bases from J, the gap between germline ends came to 8 bases. The CDR3 coding sequence is TGTGCCAGCAGCGTAGCTACGGGGGAAAAACTGTTTTTT. Its protein is CASSVATGEKLFF.

Only a few counts were recorded for this clone. The gene calls are TRBV7-9 and TRBJ2-3; D not certain. Trimming left V 5 bases short and J 8 bases short, with 8 bases between. This CDR3 comprises 11 residues. Germline CDR1 reads SEHNR; CDR2 reads FQNEAQ (reference sequence). The CDR3 DNA follows: TGTGCCAGCAGCCAAGGCCCTACGCAGTATTTT. Its protein product is CASSQGPTQYF.